This T cell receptor (beta chain) was documented in a study of cytomegalovirus exposure and HLA in healthy donors. The study's findings and limits: Trimming of TCR beta V- and J-genes showed a link, identified in a later analysis, to a missense DCLRE1C variant.

Primers included in the PCR were 60 Vbeta and 13 Jbeta primers. Libraries were prepared by immunoSEQ multiplex PCR; TCRdb keeps only in-frame clonotypes and omits some of them. This sample carries some 110,000 clones, less than 80% of them seen once, and the ten largest clones take roughly 3.4%. Trimming removed 3 bases at V and 2 bases at J, with 12 bases between. There are 15 residues in the CDR3. Germline assignment: CDR1 SGDLS and CDR2 YYNGEE. As regards this clone: No antigen is known for it.

This TCR derives from a man between 60 and 75 years old in good health and CMV-seronegative. The rearrangement uses TRBV9 and TRBJ1-3; a weak D match, TRBD1 (5 bases). Sequenced input: PBMCs. This chain's CDR3 is CASSARQGAGNTIYF. The CDR3 DNA reads TGTGCCAGCAGCGCCAGACAAGGGGCTGGAAACACCATATATTTT.